The clone carrying this T cell receptor beta chain was found a few times. No antigen is known for it. This library used about 360 ng RNA and molecular barcoded adaptors spanning alpha/delta and beta/gamma chains. TCRdb reprocessed the reads via MiXCR and lists one record per CDR3 protein. This table holds about 60,000 distinct CDR3 sequences, around 14% found once. The CDR3 contains 16 residues. V lost 0 bases and J 4 bases, leaving 13 bases between the germline ends. Germline CDR1 LNHNV, CDR2 YYDKDF (reference sequence). This sample was taken from a study of read filtering for tumor transcriptome and immune sequencing. Study-wide context: After DNase treatment, RNA was made into whole-transcriptome libraries. Study-wide results and caveats: This fraction held mixed bone marrow immune cells after CD138-negative sorting.

What was sequenced was a population of CD138-negative cells sorted from bone marrow. The origin of this receptor is a donor older than 35 with multiple myeloma. This chain links TRBV15 with TRBJ1-5; D not resolved. The CDR3 nucleotides read TGTGCCACCAGCAGAGATCTGCAACGTATTAATCAGCCCCAGCATTTT. Translated, it gives CATSRDLQRINQPQHF.